These 22 T cell receptor beta chains were all obtained from the same sample, sequenced in a study of beta chain features in type 1 diabetes. Study-level results: Patients with Type 1 diabetes showed moderately but significantly shorter TCRB CDR3s in all four CD4+ subsets.

The entirety of the isolated RNA underwent reverse transcription, so expressed TCRB transcripts were sequenced. Using immunoSEQ multiplex PCR, the repertoire was profiled, and TCRdb retains in-frame clones only, with some absent. The sample holds a few hundred thousand clones, around 13% seen once. Their antigens are not known. Material for sequencing was naive CD4+ T cells from blood. These receptors all stem from a woman under 30 with type 1 diabetes.

This clone has more than one count but fewer than ten. V and J are TRBV4-2 and TRBJ1-5; 10 bases are shared with TRBD1. The junction had 4 bases not matched to a gene; V was cut back by 4 bases and J by 7 bases. Germline CDR1 is LGHNA and CDR2 is YNFKEQ. CDR3 size: 14 residues. The CDR3 region is CASSPGQGGQPQHF. The CDR3 nucleotides are TGTGCCAGCAGCCCTGGACAGGGGGGGCAGCCCCAGCATTTT.

The V call is TRBV7-2, the J call TRBJ1-2, with TRBD1 matching over 7 bases. This CDR3 has 13 residues. Germline CDR1 and CDR2: SGHTA and FQGNSA. The trim removed 4 bases at V and 7 bases at J, leaving 6 bases unmatched. In DNA, the CDR3 is TGTGCCAGCAGCTCACCAGGGGGAGGTGGCTACACCTTC. It encodes CASSSPGGGGYTF. The full variable domain, rest sourced from reference TRBV7-2 and TRBJ1-2, is GAGVSQSPSNKVTEKGKDVELRCDPISGHTALYWYRQSLGQGLEFLIYFQGNSAPDKSGLPSDRFSAERTGGSVSTLTIQRTQQEDSAVYLCASSSPGGGGYTFGSGTRLTVV.

This clone has a handful of counts. This chain links TRBV7-9 with TRBJ1-5; D may be TRBD1 (5 bases). CDR1 and CDR2 from the germline V gene are SEHNR and FQNEAQ (reference sequence). This CDR3 spans 13 amino acids. Trimming stripped 5 bases from V and 6 bases from J, with 11 bases between. The CDR3 region has the DNA TGTGCCAGCAGCCCGGACGGGGGTCAGCCCCAGCATTTT. This sequence encodes CASSPDGGQPQHF.

This rearrangement joins TRBV7-3 to TRBJ2-1, with 11 bases aligning to TRBD2. The CDR3 has 15 amino acids. Germline lookup yields CDR1 SGHTA and CDR2 FQGTGA. The V gene end was trimmed by 4 bases and the J gene end by 5 bases; junction bases not matched to a gene: 4. CDR3 sequence reads: CASSYRLAGNNEQFF. The DNA for the CDR3 is TGTGCCAGCAGCTACCGACTAGCGGGGAACAATGAGCAGTTCTTC.

The rearrangement uses TRBV28 and TRBJ2-3, with 13 bases matching TRBD2. CDR3 length: 19 amino acids. CDR1 and CDR2 (germline): MDHEN, SYDVKM. With 5 bases clipped from V and 2 bases from J, the junction kept 13 bases outside the gene matches. This chain's CDR3 is CASSLGGLAGFGNTDTQYF. The CDR3, as DNA: TGTGCCAGCAGTCTAGGGGGACTAGCGGGATTCGGGAACACAGATACGCAGTATTTT.

This clone was observed a few times. The gene calls are TRBV5-4 and TRBJ2-7; 9 bases are a match to TRBD1. Germline V CDR1 and CDR2: SGHNT, YYREEE (reference sequence). CDR3 length equals 14 residues. J was trimmed by 5 bases and V by 0 bases; bases with no gene match: 3. CDR3 bases: TGTGCCAGCAGCTTGGGGACAGGGGTCGACGAGCAGTACTTC. Its translation: CASSLGTGVDEQYF.

The chain is built from TRBV5-1 and TRBJ2-1; TRBD2 matches 12 bases. Germline values: CDR1 SGHRS, CDR2 YFSETQ. The CDR3 totals 15 residues. Unmatched junction bases numbered 3, after V lost 2 bases and J lost 6 bases. The CDR3 region has the DNA TGCGCCAGCAGCTTCCTAGCGGGAGGGGCCAATGAGCAGTTCTTC. Translation gives CASSFLAGGANEQFF.

The CDR3 coding sequence is TGTGCCAGCTCACAAACCATGGTCTCGGGGCAGTACTTC. It encodes CASSQTMVSGQYF. The rearrangement joins TRBV18 to TRBJ2-7; D is undetermined. Germline CDR1 and CDR2: KGHSH and LQKENI. With 4 bases removed from V and 9 bases from J, the gap between germline ends came to 16 bases. The CDR3 spans 13 residues.

This clone has more than one count but fewer than ten. V gene TRBV9 combines with J gene TRBJ2-3; 7 positions agree with TRBD2. Germline CDR1 SGDLS, CDR2 YYNGEE. J was trimmed by 6 bases and V by 3 bases; bases with no gene match: 10. The length of the CDR3 is 15 residues. This CDR3 reads CASSGGGVIADTQYF. The DNA for the CDR3 is TGTGCCAGCAGCGGGGGGGGAGTGATAGCGGATACGCAGTATTTT.

There are a few counts of this clone. The V call is TRBV15, the J call TRBJ1-1, with D maybe TRBD1 (6 bases). Trimming stripped 6 bases from V and 7 bases from J, with 21 bases between. The CDR3 has 15 residues. The germline V gene has CDR1 LNHNV and CDR2 YYDKDF (reference sequence). CDR3 bases: TGTGCCACCAGACGGGGGGGCCACTCAGTGGATGAAGCTTTCTTT. Translated: CATRRGGHSVDEAFF.

This clone was found a few times. The J gene is TRBJ1-1, the V gene TRBV30; TRBD1 matches 8 bases. The trim removed 0 bases at V and 5 bases at J, leaving 11 bases unmatched. This CDR3 spans 16 amino acids. Germline CDR1 is GTSNPN and CDR2 is SVGIG (reference sequence). In DNA form, the CDR3 reads TGTGCCTGGAGTGTCGATCCACAGGGGGGTAGAACTGAAGCTTTCTTT. As protein: CAWSVDPQGGRTEAFF.

The chain is built from TRBV5-6 and TRBJ2-4; 7 positions match TRBD2. CDR3 length: 16 residues. With V trimmed by 3 bases and J by 3 bases, 9 bases remained unmatched. Germline V lookup: CDR1 SGHDT, CDR2 YYEEEE. This chain's CDR3 is CASSSRARGDKNIQYF. The CDR3 DNA sequence: TGTGCCAGCAGCTCCCGCGCCCGGGGGGACAAAAACATTCAGTACTTC.

The V call is TRBV7-9, the J call TRBJ2-3; tentatively, D is TRBD2 (5 bases). Germline V lookup: CDR1 SEHNR, CDR2 FQNEAQ (reference sequence). There are 15 residues in the CDR3. Between the trimmed V and J ends, which lost 5 bases and 1 base, there was a span of 13 bases. The CDR3 here is CASSPGGLGTDTQYF. CDR3 DNA: TGTGCCAGCAGCCCCGGAGGCCTTGGCACAGATACGCAGTATTTT.

This chain joins TRBV5-1 and TRBJ2-1, with 11 bases aligning to TRBD2. The CDR3 is 15 residues long. V shed 3 bases, J shed 10 bases, and the junction held 9 bases outside the gene matches. Germline lookup yields CDR1 SGHRS and CDR2 YFSETQ. CDR3 residues: CASSSTSGGPKEQFF. DNA of the CDR3: TGCGCCAGCAGCTCCACTAGCGGGGGACCCAAGGAGCAGTTCTTC.

In its sample, this clone was seen a few times. V gene TRBV5-6 combines with J gene TRBJ2-4; 9 bases line up with TRBD2. The CDR3 spans 16 residues. The V segment lost 1 base and the J segment 7 bases; nucleotides outside the gene matches: 9. Germline CDR1 reads SGHDT; CDR2 reads YYEEEE. The CDR3 protein is CASSLRSGGRGNIQYF. The DNA of the CDR3 is TGTGCCAGCAGCTTGCGTAGCGGGGGTCGAGGTAACATTCAGTACTTC.

The chain recombines TRBV23-1 with TRBJ1-1, with 7 bases that match TRBD1. TRBV23-1 is recorded as an ORF, its role being uncertain. V lost 11 bases, J lost 2 bases, and 11 bases stayed unmatched. There are 14 residues in the CDR3. DNA for the CDR3: TGCGCCGGACAGGTTAGGGGGGCAAACACTGAAGCTTTCTTT. Amino acids: CAGQVRGANTEAFF.

The V gene is TRBV4-3, the J gene TRBJ1-2; 8 nucleotides align to TRBD1. The CDR3 loop spans 15 amino acids. Germline V CDR1 and CDR2: LGHNA, YSLEER. Losses at the gene ends were 2 bases for V and 3 bases for J; bases not matched to a gene: 5. The CDR3 loop reads CASSQYTGGDYGYTF. In DNA, the CDR3 is TGCGCCAGCAGCCAATATACAGGGGGGGACTATGGCTACACCTTC.

This clone has only a few counts. The rearrangement links TRBV7-2 to TRBJ2-7; 9 nucleotides match TRBD2. The CDR3 totals 16 residues. The trim removed 5 bases at V and 3 bases at J, leaving 11 bases unmatched. CDR1 and CDR2 from the germline V gene are SGHTA and FQGNSA. The CDR3 reads CASSMWSGGLVYEQYF. The CDR3 DNA follows: TGTGCCAGCAGCATGTGGAGCGGGGGGTTAGTCTACGAGCAGTACTTC.

The chain employs TRBV18 and TRBJ1-5; 10 bases match TRBD1. Germline CDR1 is KGHSH and CDR2 is LQKENI. V shed 3 bases, J shed 5 bases, and the junction held 7 bases outside the gene matches. There are 16 residues in the CDR3. CDR3: CASSPSTGGIDQPQHF. The CDR3 bases are TGTGCCAGCTCACCCTCGACAGGGGGCATCGATCAGCCCCAGCATTTT.

This clone was observed a handful of times. V is TRBV7-2 and J is TRBJ2-3; 9 nucleotides match TRBD2. In germline, CDR1 is SGHTA, CDR2 FQGNSA. V was pared by 0 bases and J by 5 bases, with 9 bases of the junction left unmatched. CDR3 length equals 17 residues. The CDR3 loop is CASSLARRSGSLDTQYF. CDR3 nucleotide sequence: TGTGCCAGCAGCTTAGCCCGTCGTAGCGGGAGTTTAGATACGCAGTATTTT. The whole variable domain, remainder taken from reference TRBV7-2 and TRBJ2-3, is GAGVSQSPSNKVTEKGKDVELRCDPISGHTALYWYRQSLGQGLEFLIYFQGNSAPDKSGLPSDRFSAERTGGSVSTLTIQRTQQEDSAVYLCASSLARRSGSLDTQYFGPGTRLTVL.

This clone was seen a handful of times. The chain links TRBV7-2 to TRBJ1-1, with 7 nucleotides matching TRBD1. Germline V gene data show CDR1 as SGHTA and CDR2 as FQGNSA. The CDR3 runs 13 residues. The ends lost 3 bases at V and 8 bases at J; junction bases unmatched: 6. CDR3 in DNA: TGTGCCAGCAGCTTTAGGACAGGCGGGGAAGCTTTCTTT. Translating it yields CASSFRTGGEAFF.

This clone was counted a few times. The rearrangement uses TRBV28 and TRBJ2-7, with 7 positions matching TRBD1. V trimming: 8 bases; J trimming: 3 bases; junction bases outside the gene matches: 7. CDR1 MDHEN and CDR2 SYDVKM come from the germline V gene. The CDR3 loop spans 13 amino acids. The CDR3: CASETGYSYEQYF. Written as DNA, the CDR3 is TGTGCCAGCGAGACAGGGTACAGCTACGAGCAGTACTTC.